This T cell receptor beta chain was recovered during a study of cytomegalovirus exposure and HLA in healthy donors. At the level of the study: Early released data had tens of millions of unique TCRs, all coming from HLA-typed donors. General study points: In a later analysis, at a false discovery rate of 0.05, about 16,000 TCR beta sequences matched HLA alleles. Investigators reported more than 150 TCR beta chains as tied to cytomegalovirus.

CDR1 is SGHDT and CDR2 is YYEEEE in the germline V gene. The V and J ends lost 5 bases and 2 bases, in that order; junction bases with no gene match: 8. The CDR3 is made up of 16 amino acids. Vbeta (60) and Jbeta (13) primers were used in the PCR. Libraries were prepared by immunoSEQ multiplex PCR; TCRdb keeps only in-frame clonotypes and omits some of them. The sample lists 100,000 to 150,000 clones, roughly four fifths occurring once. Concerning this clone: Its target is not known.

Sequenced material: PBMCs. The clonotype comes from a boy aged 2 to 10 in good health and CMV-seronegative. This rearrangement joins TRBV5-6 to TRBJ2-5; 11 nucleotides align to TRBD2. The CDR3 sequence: CASSFRLAGIQETQYF. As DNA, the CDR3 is TGTGCCAGCAGTTTCCGACTAGCGGGGATACAAGAGACCCAGTACTTC.